These T cell receptor beta chains were read from a single sample in a study of cytomegalovirus exposure and HLA in healthy donors. Some clones are missing from TCRdb's copy, which holds only in-frame ones; the method was immunoSEQ multiplex PCR. The table has 130,000 to 150,000 clones, about 75% seen once. The sequenced material came from PBMCs. The receptors originated from a male donor in good health and CMV-seronegative. Each CDR3 is given with its conserved first and last residue. The D gene is left open where the match is weak.

d_call	j_call	v_call	cdr3_nt	cdr3_aa
-	TRBJ1-1	TRBV2	TGTGCCACACAATTAACTGAAGCTTTCTTT	CATQLTEAFF
TRBD1	TRBJ2-2	TRBV27	TGTGCCAGCACTTCTCGGGACAGGGGGACCCGGGACACCGGGGAGCTGTTTTTT	CASTSRDRGTRDTGELFF
-	TRBJ1-1	TRBV30	TGTGCCTGGAGTTGGGGGGGCGGAAACACTGAAGCTTTCTTT	CAWSWGGGNTEAFF
TRBD1	TRBJ2-5	TRBV30	TGTGCCTGGATGGGACAGGGGGCGCGAAGGGAGACCCAGTACTTC	CAWMGQGARRETQYF
-	TRBJ1-6	TRBV5-1	TGCGCCAGCAGCTTGGAGGCAGGGCCCAATTCACCCCTCCACTTT	CASSLEAGPNSPLHF
TRBD2	TRBJ2-3	TRBV9	TGTGCCAGCAGCGTCGGACTAGCGGGGGGGACCCTCACAGATACGCAGTATTTT	CASSVGLAGGTLTDTQYF
TRBD1	TRBJ1-4	TRBV5-1	TGCGCCAGCAGCTTAGGACAGGGGGCTTCAACTAATGAAAAACTGTTTTTT	CASSLGQGASTNEKLFF
-	TRBJ2-1	TRBV6-1	TGTGCCAGCAGTGGGAGGTTGTCCTACAATGAGCAGTTCTTC	CASSGRLSYNEQFF
TRBD2	TRBJ2-5	TRBV11-3	TGTGCCAGCAGCTTAGGTAGCGGGGGGGCTAAAGAGACCCAGTACTTC	CASSLGSGGAKETQYF
-	TRBJ2-3	TRBV7-8	TGTGCCAGCAGCAGGACAGTGCTGGGCACAGATACGCAGTATTTT	CASSRTVLGTDTQYF
-	TRBJ2-1	TRBV5-6	TGTGCCAGCAGCCCCCCCCCGAGGGAGTGGTTGAATGAGCAGTTCTTC	CASSPPPREWLNEQFF
-	TRBJ2-1	TRBV5-1	TGCGCCAGCAGCTTGTTCGGCCTAGCCAGCTCCTACAATGAGCAGTTCTTC	CASSLFGLASSYNEQFF
TRBD2	TRBJ2-2	TRBV6-6	TGTGCCAGCACCACCTCGGGCGGGGGGAGCACCGGGGAGCTGTTTTTT	CASTTSGGGSTGELFF
TRBD1	TRBJ2-3	TRBV7-2	TGTGCCAGCAGCTCGTCCGGGACAGACACAGATACGCAGTATTTT	CASSSSGTDTDTQYF